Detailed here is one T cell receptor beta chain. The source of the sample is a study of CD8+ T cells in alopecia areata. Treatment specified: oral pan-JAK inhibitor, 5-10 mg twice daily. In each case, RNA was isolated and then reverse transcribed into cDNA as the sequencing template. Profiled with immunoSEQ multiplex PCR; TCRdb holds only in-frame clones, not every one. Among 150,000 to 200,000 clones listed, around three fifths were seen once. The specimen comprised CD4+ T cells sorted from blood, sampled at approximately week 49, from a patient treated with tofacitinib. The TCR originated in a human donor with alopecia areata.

CDR3 region: CASSETGGNEKLFF. The CDR3 coding sequence is TGTGCCAGCTCGGAGACAGGCGGTAATGAAAAACTGTTTTTT. The chain recombines TRBV18 with TRBJ1-4; TRBD1 might be the D (6 bases). The CDR3 spans 14 residues. Germline-derived CDR1 and CDR2 are KGHSH and LQKENI. V lost 6 bases to trimming and J lost 4 bases, with 12 bases between them.